Given below is one TCR beta chain in context. Its antigen is currently unknown. Using immunoSEQ multiplex PCR, the repertoire was profiled, and TCRdb retains in-frame clones only, with some absent. Of approximately 150,000 clones in the sample, roughly nine tenths are singletons; the top ten hold under 2%. CDR3 length: 19 residues. Germline CDR1 SNHLY, CDR2 FYNNEI. Trimming removed 2 bases at V and 0 bases at J, with 20 bases between. The sample originates from a study of T cell responses to AZD1222 COVID-19 vaccine. Study-level points and caveats: Vaccination with two AZD1222 doses was followed by a rise in Spike-specific TCR breadth and depth. Baseline antibody screening turned up just a handful of seropositive AZD1222 recipients. Every sample of the repertoires postdated the peak T cell response. Vaccine-associated CD4 TCRs spanned spike, dominant at 160-218 and 743-854.

The sequencing here drew on peripheral blood, taken 28 days after the second AZD1222 dose. The source is an adult who received the AZD1222 COVID-19 vaccine. This chain links TRBV2 with TRBJ2-1, with D tentatively TRBD2 (5 bases). The CDR3 loop reads CASSESVWAVRDSYNEQFF. The CDR3 DNA sequence: TGTGCCAGCAGTGAATCGGTGTGGGCAGTTCGGGACTCCTACAATGAGCAGTTCTTC. The full variable domain, with the rest looked up from reference TRBV2 and TRBJ2-1, is EPEVTQTPSHQVTQMGQEVILRCVPISNHLYFYWYRQILGQKVEFLVSFYNNEISEKSEIFDDQFSVERPDGSNFTLKIRSTKLEDSAMYFCASSESVWAVRDSYNEQFFGPGTRLTVL.